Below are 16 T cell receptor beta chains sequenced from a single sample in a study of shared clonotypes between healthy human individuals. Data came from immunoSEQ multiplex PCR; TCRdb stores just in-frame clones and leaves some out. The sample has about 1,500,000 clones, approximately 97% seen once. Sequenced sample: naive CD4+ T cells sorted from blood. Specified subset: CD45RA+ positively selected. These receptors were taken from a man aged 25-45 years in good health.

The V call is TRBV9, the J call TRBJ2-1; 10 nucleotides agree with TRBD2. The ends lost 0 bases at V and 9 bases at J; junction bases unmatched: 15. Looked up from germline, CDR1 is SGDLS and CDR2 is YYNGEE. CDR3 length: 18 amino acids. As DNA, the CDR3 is TGTGCCAGCAGCGTAGATGGGGGGAGGCTAGCGGGAGTTAGTGAGCAGTTCTTC. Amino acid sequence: CASSVDGGRLAGVSEQFF.

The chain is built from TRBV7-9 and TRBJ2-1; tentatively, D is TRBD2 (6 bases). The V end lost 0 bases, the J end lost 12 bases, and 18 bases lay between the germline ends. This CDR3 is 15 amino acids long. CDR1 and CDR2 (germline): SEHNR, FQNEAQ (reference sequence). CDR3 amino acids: CASSLAREIALLQFF. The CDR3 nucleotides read TGTGCCAGCAGCTTAGCCCGGGAGATTGCCTTATTGCAGTTCTTC.

As DNA, the CDR3 is TGTGCCAGCAGCTTGTCTCGAACAGTCAATCAGCCCCAGCATTTT. This gives the protein CASSLSRTVNQPQHF. The chain is built from TRBV7-2 and TRBJ1-5; no firm D call. The CDR3 is 15 amino acids. Per the germline V gene, CDR1 is SGHTA and CDR2 is FQGNSA. V was shortened by 3 bases and J by 3 bases, with 12 bases between the two germline ends.

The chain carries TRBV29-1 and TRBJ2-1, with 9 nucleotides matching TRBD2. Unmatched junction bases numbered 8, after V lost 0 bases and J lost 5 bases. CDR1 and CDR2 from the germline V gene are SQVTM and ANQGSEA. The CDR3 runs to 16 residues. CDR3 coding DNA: TGCAGCGTTGAAGAATCGGGGACTAGCAGACACAATGAGCAGTTCTTC. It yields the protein CSVEESGTSRHNEQFF.

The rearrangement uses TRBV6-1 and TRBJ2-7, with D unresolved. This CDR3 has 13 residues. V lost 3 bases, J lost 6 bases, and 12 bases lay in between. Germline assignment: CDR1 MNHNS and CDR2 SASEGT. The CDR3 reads CASSDPNTGEQYF. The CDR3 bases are TGTGCCAGCAGTGATCCGAATACGGGCGAGCAGTACTTC.

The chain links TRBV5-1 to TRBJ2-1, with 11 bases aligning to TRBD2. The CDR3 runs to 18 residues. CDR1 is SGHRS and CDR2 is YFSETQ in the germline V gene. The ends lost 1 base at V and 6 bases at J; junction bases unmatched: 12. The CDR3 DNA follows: TGCGCCAGCAGCTTGCTGACTAGCGGGGCGTACCCGGGCAATGAGCAGTTCTTC. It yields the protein CASSLLTSGAYPGNEQFF.

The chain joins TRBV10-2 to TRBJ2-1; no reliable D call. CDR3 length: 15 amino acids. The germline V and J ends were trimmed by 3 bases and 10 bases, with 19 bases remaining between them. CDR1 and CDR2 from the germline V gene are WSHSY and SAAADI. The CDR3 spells CASSDAGKAPWEQFF. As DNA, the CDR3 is TGCGCCAGCAGTGACGCAGGAAAGGCTCCGTGGGAGCAGTTCTTC.

The CDR3 DNA reads as TGCGCCAGCAGTCAACAGGGTGGGAACATTCAGTACTTC. Its translation is CASSQQGGNIQYF. This chain uses TRBV5-1 with TRBJ2-4, with a possible D match to TRBD1 (6 bases). V lost 5 bases and J lost 7, with 13 bases in between. Germline V gives CDR1 SGHRS, CDR2 YFSETQ. This CDR3 is 13 amino acids long.

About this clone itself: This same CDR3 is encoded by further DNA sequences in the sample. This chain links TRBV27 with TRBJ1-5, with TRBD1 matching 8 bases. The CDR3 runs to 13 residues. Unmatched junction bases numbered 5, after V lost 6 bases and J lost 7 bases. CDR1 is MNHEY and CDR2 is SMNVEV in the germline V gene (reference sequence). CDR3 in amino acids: CASSFTGGQPQHF. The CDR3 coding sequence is TGTGCCAGCAGCTTCACAGGGGGACAGCCCCAGCATTTT.

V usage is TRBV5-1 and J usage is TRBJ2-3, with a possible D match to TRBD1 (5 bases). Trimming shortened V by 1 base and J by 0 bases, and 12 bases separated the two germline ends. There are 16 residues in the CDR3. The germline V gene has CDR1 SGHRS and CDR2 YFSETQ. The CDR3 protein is CASSLLDIASTDTQYF. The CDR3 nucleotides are TGCGCCAGCAGCTTGTTGGACATCGCTAGCACAGATACGCAGTATTTT. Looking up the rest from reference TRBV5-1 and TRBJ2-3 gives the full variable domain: KAGVTQTPRYLIKTRGQQVTLSCSPISGHRSVSWYQQTPGQGLQFLFEYFSETQRNKGNFPGRFSGRQFSNSRSEMNVSTLELGDSALYLCASSLLDIASTDTQYFGPGTRLTVL.

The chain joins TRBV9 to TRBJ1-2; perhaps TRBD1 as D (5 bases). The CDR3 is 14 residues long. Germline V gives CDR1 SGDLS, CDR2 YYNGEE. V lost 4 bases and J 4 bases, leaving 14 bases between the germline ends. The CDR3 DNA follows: TGTGCCAGCAGCCAGCATCGGGACGGCTATGGCTACACCTTC. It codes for CASSQHRDGYGYTF.

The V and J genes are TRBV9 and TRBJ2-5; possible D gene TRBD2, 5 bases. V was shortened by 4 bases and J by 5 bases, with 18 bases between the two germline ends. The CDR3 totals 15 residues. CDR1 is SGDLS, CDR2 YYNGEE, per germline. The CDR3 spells CASSSQGGWVETQYF. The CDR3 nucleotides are TGTGCCAGCAGCTCCCAAGGCGGGTGGGTGGAGACCCAGTACTTC.

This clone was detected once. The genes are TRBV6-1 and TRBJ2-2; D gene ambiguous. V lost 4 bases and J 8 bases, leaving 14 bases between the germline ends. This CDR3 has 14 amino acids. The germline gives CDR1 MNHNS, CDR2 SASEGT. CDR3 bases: TGTGCCAGCAGTGTTTACACCTCAACGGGGGAGCTGTTTTTT. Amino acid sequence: CASSVYTSTGELFF.

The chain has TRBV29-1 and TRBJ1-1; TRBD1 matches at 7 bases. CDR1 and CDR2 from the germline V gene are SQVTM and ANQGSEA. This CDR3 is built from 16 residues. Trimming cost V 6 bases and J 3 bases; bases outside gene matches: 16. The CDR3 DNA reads TGCAGCGTGAGGACAGGTTCCATTAAGGCGGACACTGAAGCTTTCTTT. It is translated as CSVRTGSIKADTEAFF.

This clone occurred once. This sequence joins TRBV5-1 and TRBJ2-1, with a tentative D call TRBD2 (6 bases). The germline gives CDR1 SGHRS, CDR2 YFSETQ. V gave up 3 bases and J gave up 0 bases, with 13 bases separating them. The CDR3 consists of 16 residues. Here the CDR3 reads CASSWGLVSSYNEQFF. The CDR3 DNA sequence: TGCGCCAGCAGCTGGGGACTTGTAAGCTCCTACAATGAGCAGTTCTTC.

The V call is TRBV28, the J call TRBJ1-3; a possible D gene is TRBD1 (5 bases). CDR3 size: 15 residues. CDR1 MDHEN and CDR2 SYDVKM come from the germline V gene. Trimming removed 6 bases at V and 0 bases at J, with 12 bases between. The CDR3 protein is CASSQGPRSGNTIYF. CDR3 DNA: TGTGCCAGCAGCCAGGGACCACGCTCTGGAAACACCATATATTTT.